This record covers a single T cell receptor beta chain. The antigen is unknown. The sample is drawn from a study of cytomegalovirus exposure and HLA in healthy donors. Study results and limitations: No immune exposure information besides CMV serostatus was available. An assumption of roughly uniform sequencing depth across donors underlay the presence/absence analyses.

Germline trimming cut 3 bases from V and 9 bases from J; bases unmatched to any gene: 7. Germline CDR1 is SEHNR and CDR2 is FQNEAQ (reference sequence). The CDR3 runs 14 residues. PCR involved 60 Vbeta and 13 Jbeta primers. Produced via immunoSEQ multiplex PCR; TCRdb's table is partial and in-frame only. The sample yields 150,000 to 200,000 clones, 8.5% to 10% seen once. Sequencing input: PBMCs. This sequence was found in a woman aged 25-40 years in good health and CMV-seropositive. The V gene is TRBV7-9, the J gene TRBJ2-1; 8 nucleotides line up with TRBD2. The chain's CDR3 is CASSLTSASGEQFF. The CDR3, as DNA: TGTGCCAGCAGCTTGACTAGCGCCTCGGGTGAGCAGTTCTTC.